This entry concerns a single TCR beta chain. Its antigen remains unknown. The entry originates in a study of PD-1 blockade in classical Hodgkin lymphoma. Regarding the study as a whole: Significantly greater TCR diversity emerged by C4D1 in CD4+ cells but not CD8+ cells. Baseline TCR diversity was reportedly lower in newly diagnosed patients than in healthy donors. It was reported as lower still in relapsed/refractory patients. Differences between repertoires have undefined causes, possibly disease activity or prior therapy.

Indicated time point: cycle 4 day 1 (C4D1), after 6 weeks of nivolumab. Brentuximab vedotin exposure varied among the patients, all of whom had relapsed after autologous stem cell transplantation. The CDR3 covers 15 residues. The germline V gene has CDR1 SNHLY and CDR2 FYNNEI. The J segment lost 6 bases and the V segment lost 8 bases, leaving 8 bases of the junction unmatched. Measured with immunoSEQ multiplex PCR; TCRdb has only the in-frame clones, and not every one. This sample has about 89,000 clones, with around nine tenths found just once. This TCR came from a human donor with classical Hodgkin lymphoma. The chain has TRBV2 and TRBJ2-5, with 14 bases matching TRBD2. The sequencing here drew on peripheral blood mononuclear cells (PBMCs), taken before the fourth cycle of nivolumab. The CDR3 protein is CASGRLAGGIQTQYF. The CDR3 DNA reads TGTGCCAGCGGCAGACTAGCGGGGGGGATTCAGACCCAGTACTTC.